This TCR beta chain derives from a study of OX40 agonist ivuxolimab in advanced cancers. Study-wide points: Some of the lowest clonal expansion was seen in partial responders at 0.1-3.0 mg/kg.

This table comes from immunoSEQ multiplex PCR, and its TCRdb copy is limited to in-frame clones, with some not included. The profile shows 15,000 to 20,000 clones, approximately 81% of them singletons. In its sample, this clone ranks as large. What it binds is not known. V was shortened by 2 bases and J by 4 bases, with 5 bases between the two germline ends. The CDR3 has 13 residues. Per the germline V gene, CDR1 is SGHDN and CDR2 is FVKESK. This TCR came from an adult with an advanced solid tumor such as melanoma, head and neck, liver or kidney cancer. The chain has TRBV14 and TRBJ2-2; D unresolved. This sample comprised CD4+ or CD8+ T cells sorted from blood, obtained in a trial of the OX40 agonist ivuxolimab. The CDR3 spells CASSQFRTGELFF. The CDR3 DNA reads TGTGCCAGCAGCCAATTTCGCACCGGGGAGCTGTTTTTT.